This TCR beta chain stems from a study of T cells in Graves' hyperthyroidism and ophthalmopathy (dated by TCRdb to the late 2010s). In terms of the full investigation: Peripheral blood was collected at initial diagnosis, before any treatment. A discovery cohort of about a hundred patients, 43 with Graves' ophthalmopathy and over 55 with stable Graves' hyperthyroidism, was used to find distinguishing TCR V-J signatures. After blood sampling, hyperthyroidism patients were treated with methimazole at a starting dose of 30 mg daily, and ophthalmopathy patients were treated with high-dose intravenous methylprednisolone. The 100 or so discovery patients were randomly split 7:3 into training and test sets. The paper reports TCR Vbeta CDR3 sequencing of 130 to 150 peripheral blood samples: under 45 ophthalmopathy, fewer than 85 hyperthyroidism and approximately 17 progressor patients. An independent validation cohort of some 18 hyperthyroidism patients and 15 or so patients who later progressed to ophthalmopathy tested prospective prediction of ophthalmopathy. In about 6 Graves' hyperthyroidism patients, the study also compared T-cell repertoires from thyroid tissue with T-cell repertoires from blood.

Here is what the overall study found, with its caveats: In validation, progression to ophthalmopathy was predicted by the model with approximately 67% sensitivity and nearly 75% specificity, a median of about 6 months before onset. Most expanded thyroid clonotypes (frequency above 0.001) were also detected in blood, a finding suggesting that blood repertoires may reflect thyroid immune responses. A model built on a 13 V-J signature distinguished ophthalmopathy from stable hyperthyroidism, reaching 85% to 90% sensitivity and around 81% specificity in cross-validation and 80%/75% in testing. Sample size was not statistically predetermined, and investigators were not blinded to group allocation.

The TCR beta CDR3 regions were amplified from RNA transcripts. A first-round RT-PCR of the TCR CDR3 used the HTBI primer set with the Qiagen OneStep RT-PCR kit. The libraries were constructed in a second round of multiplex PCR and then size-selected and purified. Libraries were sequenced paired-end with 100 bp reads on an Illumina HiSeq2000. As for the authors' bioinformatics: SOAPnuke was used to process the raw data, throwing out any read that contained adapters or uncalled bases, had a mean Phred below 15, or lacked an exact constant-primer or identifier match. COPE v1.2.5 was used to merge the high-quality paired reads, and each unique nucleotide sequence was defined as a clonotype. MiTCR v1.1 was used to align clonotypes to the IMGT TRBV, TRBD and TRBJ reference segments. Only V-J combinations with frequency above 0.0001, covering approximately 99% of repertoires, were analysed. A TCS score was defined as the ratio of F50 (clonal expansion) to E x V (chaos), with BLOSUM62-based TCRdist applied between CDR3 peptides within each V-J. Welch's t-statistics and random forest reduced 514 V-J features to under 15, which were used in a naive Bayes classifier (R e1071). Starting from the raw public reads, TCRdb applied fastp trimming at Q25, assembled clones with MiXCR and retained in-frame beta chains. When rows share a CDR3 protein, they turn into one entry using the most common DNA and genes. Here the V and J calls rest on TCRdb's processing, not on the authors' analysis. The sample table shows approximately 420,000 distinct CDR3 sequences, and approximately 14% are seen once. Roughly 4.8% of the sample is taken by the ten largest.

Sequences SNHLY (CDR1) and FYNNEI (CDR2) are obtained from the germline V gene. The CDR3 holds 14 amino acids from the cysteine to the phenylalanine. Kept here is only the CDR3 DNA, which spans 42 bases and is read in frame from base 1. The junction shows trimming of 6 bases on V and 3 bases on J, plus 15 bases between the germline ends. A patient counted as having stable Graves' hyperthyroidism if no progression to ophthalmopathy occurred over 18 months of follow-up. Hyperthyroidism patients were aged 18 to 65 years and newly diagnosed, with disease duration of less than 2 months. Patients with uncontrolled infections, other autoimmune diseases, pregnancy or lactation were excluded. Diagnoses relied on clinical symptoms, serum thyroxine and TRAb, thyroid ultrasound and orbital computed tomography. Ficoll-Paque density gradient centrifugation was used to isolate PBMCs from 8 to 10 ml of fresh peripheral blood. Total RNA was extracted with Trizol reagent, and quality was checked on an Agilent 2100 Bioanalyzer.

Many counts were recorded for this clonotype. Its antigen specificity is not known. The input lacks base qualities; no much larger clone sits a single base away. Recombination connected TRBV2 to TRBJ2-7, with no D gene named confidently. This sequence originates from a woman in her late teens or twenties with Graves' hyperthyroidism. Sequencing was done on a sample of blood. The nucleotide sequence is TGTGCCAGCAGGAAAGAGCGAGAAAACTACGAGCAGTACTTC. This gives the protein CASRKERENYEQYF.